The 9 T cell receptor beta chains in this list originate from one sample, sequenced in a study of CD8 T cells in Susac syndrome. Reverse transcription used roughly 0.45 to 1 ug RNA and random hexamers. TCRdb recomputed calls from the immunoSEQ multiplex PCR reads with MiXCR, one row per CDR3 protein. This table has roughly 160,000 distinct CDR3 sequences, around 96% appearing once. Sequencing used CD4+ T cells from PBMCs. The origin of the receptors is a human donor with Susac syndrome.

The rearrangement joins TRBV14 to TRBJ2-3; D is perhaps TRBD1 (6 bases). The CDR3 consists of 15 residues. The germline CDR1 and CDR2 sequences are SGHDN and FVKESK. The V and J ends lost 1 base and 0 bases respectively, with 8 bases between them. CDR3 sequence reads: CASSQAGTSTDTQYF. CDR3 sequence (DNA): TGTGCCAGCAGCCAAGCCGGGACAAGCACAGATACGCAGTATTTT.

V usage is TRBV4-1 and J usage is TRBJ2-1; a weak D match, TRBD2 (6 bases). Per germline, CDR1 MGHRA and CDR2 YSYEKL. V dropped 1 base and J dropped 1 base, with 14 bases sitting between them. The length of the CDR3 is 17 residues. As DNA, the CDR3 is TGCGCCAGCAGCCAAGTTTTAGGAGGGGCGTCCTACAATGAGCAGTTCTTC. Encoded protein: CASSQVLGGASYNEQFF.

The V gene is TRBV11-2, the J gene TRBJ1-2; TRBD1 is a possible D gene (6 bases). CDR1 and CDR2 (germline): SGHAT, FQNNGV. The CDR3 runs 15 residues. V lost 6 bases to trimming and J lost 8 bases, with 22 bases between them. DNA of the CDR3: TGTGCCAGCAGGCAGAGAGAGGACAGCCCGGGGGGCTACACCTTC. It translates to CASRQREDSPGGYTF. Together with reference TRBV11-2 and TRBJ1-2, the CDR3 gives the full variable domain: EAGVAQSPRYKIIEKRQSVAFWCNPISGHATLYWYQQILGQGPKLLIQFQNNGVVDDSQLPKDRFSAERLKGVDSTLKIQPAKLEDSAVYLCASRQREDSPGGYTFGSGTRLTVV.

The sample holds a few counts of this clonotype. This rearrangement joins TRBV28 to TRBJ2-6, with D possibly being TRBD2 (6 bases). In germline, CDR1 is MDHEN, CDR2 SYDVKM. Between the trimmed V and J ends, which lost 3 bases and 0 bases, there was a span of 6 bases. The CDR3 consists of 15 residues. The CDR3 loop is CASSFSGSGANVLTF. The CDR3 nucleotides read TGTGCCAGCAGTTTTAGCGGCTCTGGGGCCAACGTCCTGACTTTC.

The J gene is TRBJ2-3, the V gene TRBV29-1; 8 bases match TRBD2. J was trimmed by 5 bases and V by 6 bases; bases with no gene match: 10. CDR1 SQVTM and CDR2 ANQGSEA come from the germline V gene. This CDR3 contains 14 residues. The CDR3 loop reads CSVELGGAVDTQYF. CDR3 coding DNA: TGCAGCGTCGAACTCGGGGGGGCTGTAGATACGCAGTATTTT.

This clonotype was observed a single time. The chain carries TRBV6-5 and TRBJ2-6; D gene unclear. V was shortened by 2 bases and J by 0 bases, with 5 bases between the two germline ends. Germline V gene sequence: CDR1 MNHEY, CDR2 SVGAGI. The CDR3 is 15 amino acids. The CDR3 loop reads CASSYGDSGANVLTF. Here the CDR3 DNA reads TGTGCCAGCAGTTACGGGGACTCTGGGGCCAACGTCCTGACTTTC.

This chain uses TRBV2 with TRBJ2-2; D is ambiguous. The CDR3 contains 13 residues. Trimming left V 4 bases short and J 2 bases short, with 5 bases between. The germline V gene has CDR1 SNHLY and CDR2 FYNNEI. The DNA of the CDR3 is TGTGCCAGCAGTGTTGACAACACCGGGGAGCTGTTTTTT. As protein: CASSVDNTGELFF. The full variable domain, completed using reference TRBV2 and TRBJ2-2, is EPEVTQTPSHQVTQMGQEVILRCVPISNHLYFYWYRQILGQKVEFLVSFYNNEISEKSEIFDDQFSVERPDGSNFTLKIRSTKLEDSAMYFCASSVDNTGELFFGEGSRLTVL.

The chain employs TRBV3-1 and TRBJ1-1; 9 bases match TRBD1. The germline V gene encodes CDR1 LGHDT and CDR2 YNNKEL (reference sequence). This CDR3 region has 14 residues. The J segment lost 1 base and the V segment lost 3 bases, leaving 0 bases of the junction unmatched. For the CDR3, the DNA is TGTGCCAGCAGCCAGGGACAGGGGAACACTGAAGCTTTCTTT. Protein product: CASSQGQGNTEAFF.

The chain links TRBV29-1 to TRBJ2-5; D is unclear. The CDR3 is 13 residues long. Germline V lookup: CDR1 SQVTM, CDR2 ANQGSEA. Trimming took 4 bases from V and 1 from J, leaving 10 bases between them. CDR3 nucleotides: TGCAGCGTTGCAGTGGCAGCCCAAGAGACCCAGTACTTC. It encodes CSVAVAAQETQYF.